The 21 T cell receptor beta chains below all came from one sample that was sequenced in a study of blood T cell repertoires in COVID-19 (dated by TCRdb to the early 2020s). The library was produced with the immunoSEQ multiplex PCR assay. TCRdb mirrors the immuneACCESS table, restricted to in-frame sequences. Some clones are absent from its copies; in checked studies, under half trace to an unresolved V gene, and the reason for the others is unknown. This sample gives about 160,000 clones in total; roughly 90% of them show up just once. The ten largest clonotypes hold 6.5% to 8% of the sample. Sequencing was carried out using PBMCs or T cells enriched from blood (not recorded which). The receptors derive from a woman between 50 and 59 years old who had recovered from COVID-19.

This chain links TRBV18 with TRBJ1-1, with a tentative D call TRBD1 (6 bases). CDR3 length equals 16 residues. CDR1 KGHSH and CDR2 LQKENI come from the germline V gene. Deletions cut 6 bases from V and 1 base from J, with 18 bases between. CDR3 loop: CASSTLPDSKNTEAFF. The CDR3 coding sequence is TGTGCCAGCTCCACCTTACCGGACAGTAAGAACACTGAAGCTTTCTTT.

The chain has TRBV19 and TRBJ1-3; D might be TRBD1 (6 bases). With 4 bases removed from V and 2 bases from J, the gap between germline ends came to 9 bases. Germline V gene data show CDR1 as LNHDA and CDR2 as SQIVND (reference sequence). The CDR3 covers 14 residues. CDR3 protein: CASSTQGTGNTIYF. The CDR3 bases are TGTGCCAGTAGTACACAGGGTACTGGAAACACCATATATTTT.

The V gene is TRBV18, the J gene TRBJ1-1; D possibly corresponds to TRBD1 (6 bases). Germline lookup yields CDR1 KGHSH and CDR2 LQKENI. Deletions cut 4 bases from V and 4 bases from J, with 10 bases between. The CDR3 runs to 13 residues. This chain's CDR3 is CASSLSTGTEAFF. Here the CDR3 DNA reads TGTGCCAGCTCACTCTCGACAGGCACTGAAGCTTTCTTT.

The chain is built from TRBV27 and TRBJ2-3; D is possibly TRBD1 (5 bases). The CDR3 spans 13 residues. The germline gives CDR1 MNHEY, CDR2 SMNVEV (reference sequence). Trimming left V 7 bases short and J 1 base short, with 9 bases between. The CDR3 DNA is TGTGCCAGCACTAAACAGGGCACAGATACGCAGTATTTT. Translated: CASTKQGTDTQYF.

This chain connects TRBV5-6 to TRBJ1-6; D gene unclear. Germline V gene data show CDR1 as SGHDT and CDR2 as YYEEEE. CDR3 length: 17 amino acids. Trimming stripped 1 base from V and 7 bases from J, with 18 bases between. The CDR3 reads CASSLMRQTIYNSPLHF. In nucleotides, the CDR3 is TGTGCCAGCAGCTTGATGAGACAAACCATCTACAATTCACCCCTCCACTTT. The full variable domain, with the rest looked up from reference TRBV5-6 and TRBJ1-6, is DAGVTQSPTHLIKTRGQQVTLRCSPKSGHDTVSWYQQALGQGPQFIFQYYEEEERQRGNFPDRFSGHQFPNYSSELNVNALLLGDSALYLCASSLMRQTIYNSPLHFGNGTRLTVT.

This clone was counted only a few times. V and J are TRBV7-9 and TRBJ2-7, with D maybe TRBD1 (6 bases). Trimming took 1 base from V and 6 from J, leaving 13 bases between them. Germline lookup yields CDR1 SEHNR and CDR2 FQNEAQ (reference sequence). The CDR3 runs 14 residues. The chain's CDR3 is CASSLGRGWSEQYF. Written as DNA, the CDR3 is TGTGCCAGCAGCTTAGGTAGGGGGTGGAGCGAGCAGTACTTC.

The V gene is TRBV6-5, the J gene TRBJ1-1, with TRBD1 matching 8 bases. J lost 6 bases, V lost 0 bases, and 3 bases had no gene match. Germline CDR1 and CDR2: MNHEY and SVGAGI. The CDR3 totals 14 residues. This CDR3 is CASSYSTRGPEAFF. The CDR3, as DNA: TGTGCCAGCAGTTACTCGACCAGGGGGCCTGAAGCTTTCTTT.

This clone was seen only once. This sequence joins TRBV9 and TRBJ1-4; D possibly corresponds to TRBD1 (6 bases). Trimming took 0 bases from V and 10 from J, leaving 13 bases between them. The CDR3 totals 14 residues. Looked up from germline, CDR1 is SGDLS and CDR2 is YYNGEE. The chain's CDR3 is CASSVGGGIAKLFF. The CDR3 bases are TGTGCCAGCAGCGTAGGGGGGGGCATCGCAAAACTGTTTTTT.

The chain couples TRBV5-1 to TRBJ2-7, with 7 positions matching TRBD1. CDR1 and CDR2 from the germline V gene are SGHRS and YFSETQ. This CDR3 has 15 amino acids. V lost 0 bases and J lost 4; bases outside the gene matches: 7. Written as DNA, the CDR3 is TGCGCCAGCAGCTTGGTAGGGGGCATAGAGTACGAGCAGTACTTC. Its protein is CASSLVGGIEYEQYF.

The rearrangement joins TRBV7-6 to TRBJ2-2; TRBD1 might be the D (5 bases). Germline CDR1 is SGHVS and CDR2 is FNYEAQ. V dropped 8 bases and J dropped 5 bases, with 18 bases sitting between them. This CDR3 has 15 residues. The CDR3 loop is CASRTGQSGTGELFF. The CDR3 coding sequence is TGTGCCAGCCGAACGGGCCAGTCAGGGACCGGGGAGCTGTTTTTT.

This rearrangement joins TRBV6-5 to TRBJ1-1, with TRBD1 identical over 9 bases. The CDR3 loop spans 13 amino acids. CDR1 is MNHEY, CDR2 SVGAGI, per germline. The V and J ends lost 7 bases and 10 bases, in that order; junction bases with no gene match: 10. The CDR3 DNA reads as TGTGCCAGCAAACAGGGGGCGAATTTGGTAGCTTTCTTT. It specifies CASKQGANLVAFF.

The chain carries TRBV18 and TRBJ1-6; possibly TRBD1 for D (5 bases). Germline-derived CDR1 and CDR2 are KGHSH and LQKENI. The CDR3 has 13 residues. Deletions cut 4 bases from V and 12 bases from J, with 13 bases between. CDR3 sequence: CASSQDSRQPLHF. The DNA for the CDR3 is TGTGCCAGCTCACAAGACAGCCGCCAACCCCTCCACTTT.

This chain links TRBV19 with TRBJ1-5; 9 nucleotides match TRBD1. Germline V gene data show CDR1 as LNHDA and CDR2 as SQIVND (reference sequence). J lost 4 bases, V lost 5 bases, and 9 bases had no gene match. The CDR3 has 16 amino acids. In nucleotides, the CDR3 is TGTGCCAGTAGTTTCTTACAGGGGGCAGGTAATCAGCCCCAGCATTTT. Residues: CASSFLQGAGNQPQHF. Full variable domain (rest looked up from reference TRBV19 and TRBJ1-5): DGGITQSPKYLFRKEGQNVTLSCEQNLNHDAMYWYRQDPGQGLRLIYYSQIVNDFQKGDIAEGYSVSREKKESFPLTVTSAQKNPTAFYLCASSFLQGAGNQPQHFGDGTRLSIL.

The chain links TRBV27 to TRBJ1-6, with 8 bases lining up with TRBD1. In germline, CDR1 is MNHEY, CDR2 SMNVEV (reference sequence). The CDR3 is 13 amino acids. Trimming at V came to 10 bases and at J to 5 bases, leaving 4 bases not matched to a gene. CDR3 region: CATWTGNNSPLHF. CDR3 DNA sequence: TGTGCCACTTGGACAGGGAATAATTCACCCCTCCACTTT.

CDR3 residues: CASSPGTQYGYTF. The CDR3 coding sequence is TGTGCCAGCAGCCCCGGGACACAATATGGCTACACCTTC. This chain links TRBV11-2 with TRBJ1-2; D is perhaps TRBD1 (6 bases). Germline CDR1 and CDR2: SGHAT and FQNNGV. The CDR3 totals 13 residues. V was pared by 5 bases and J by 5 bases, with 12 bases between.

The genes are TRBV18 and TRBJ1-2; 8 bases are shared with TRBD1. The germline V gene encodes CDR1 KGHSH and CDR2 LQKENI. J gave up 8 bases and V 2 bases, and 4 bases lay outside the gene matches. The CDR3 totals 13 residues. DNA for the CDR3: TGTGCCAGCTCACCAAAACAGGGGGTCGGCTACACCTTC. Amino acids: CASSPKQGVGYTF. The complete variable domain, with remaining parts taken from reference TRBV18 and TRBJ1-2, reads NAGVMQNPRHLVRRRGQEARLRCSPMKGHSHVYWYRQLPEEGLKFMVYLQKENIIDESGMPKERFSAEFPKEGPSILRIQQVVRGDSAAYFCASSPKQGVGYTFGSGTRLTVV.

V usage is TRBV20-1 and J usage is TRBJ1-1; 8 nucleotides agree with TRBD1. CDR1 and CDR2 from the germline V gene are DFQATT and SNEGSKA (reference sequence). The CDR3 is 14 amino acids. V shed 3 bases and J 3 bases; nucleotides not matched to a gene: 6. The CDR3 region is CSASTGGFDTEAFF. The CDR3 region has the DNA TGCAGTGCTAGTACAGGGGGGTTCGACACTGAAGCTTTCTTT.

The chain employs TRBV11-2 and TRBJ1-2; perhaps TRBD1 as D (6 bases). The germline CDR1 and CDR2 sequences are SGHAT and FQNNGV. CDR3 length equals 12 residues. With 3 bases removed from V and 7 bases from J, the gap between germline ends came to 9 bases. The CDR3 DNA reads TGTGCCAGCAGCTTTGGGGGGGCTGGCTACACCTTC. Translating it yields CASSFGGAGYTF.

The chain couples TRBV5-4 to TRBJ1-6; 12 positions match TRBD1. The CDR3 is made up of 15 amino acids. CDR1 is SGHNT and CDR2 is YYREEE in the germline V gene (reference sequence). V gave up 4 bases and J gave up 10 bases; unmatched junction bases: 6. The CDR3 reads CASSLGQGARSPLHF. DNA for the CDR3: TGTGCCAGCAGCCTGGGACAGGGGGCGAGGTCACCCCTCCACTTT.

This sequence joins TRBV6-6 and TRBJ2-2; 8 bases are shared with TRBD1. This CDR3 spans 14 amino acids. V gave up 10 bases and J gave up 4 bases; unmatched junction bases: 8. CDR1 and CDR2 from the germline V gene are MNHNY and SVGAGI (reference sequence). The CDR3 loop is CATRQGKSTGELFF. The CDR3 DNA sequence: TGTGCCACCCGACAGGGGAAGAGCACCGGGGAGCTGTTTTTT.

The chain couples TRBV2 to TRBJ1-1, with a possible D match to TRBD1 (6 bases). Trimming cost V 7 bases and J 4 bases, with 28 bases left between them. The CDR3 covers 18 residues. Germline CDR1 is SNHLY and CDR2 is FYNNEI. The CDR3 DNA is TGTGCCAGCACGGGGGGCGGGGCCACGGGGGCGCTTTCCACTGAAGCTTTCTTT. Translated, it gives CASTGGGATGALSTEAFF. Complete variable domain (other parts from reference TRBV2 and TRBJ1-1): EPEVTQTPSHQVTQMGQEVILRCVPISNHLYFYWYRQILGQKVEFLVSFYNNEISEKSEIFDDQFSVERPDGSNFTLKIRSTKLEDSAMYFCASTGGGATGALSTEAFFGQGTRLTVV.